One and the same sample provided the 18 T cell receptor beta chains below, sequenced in a study of early T cells in non-severe SARS-CoV-2 infection. From the 5' RACE reads, TCRdb called clonotypes with MiXCR, one entry per CDR3 protein. Among 97,000 or so distinct CDR3 sequences listed, approximately 14% were seen once. The sample taken for sequencing was whole blood. These receptors were taken from an adult who was a healthcare worker with PCR-confirmed SARS-CoV-2 infection or an uninfected control (not recorded which).

The chain recombines TRBV3-1 with TRBJ2-2; no definite D call. The CDR3 covers 13 residues. Looked up from germline, CDR1 is LGHDT and CDR2 is YNNKEL (reference sequence). V lost 8 bases, J lost 7 bases, and 14 bases lay in between. CDR3 in amino acids: CASARSEIGELFF. CDR3 coding DNA: TGTGCCAGCGCTAGATCGGAAATCGGGGAGCTGTTTTTT.

The V gene is TRBV28, the J gene TRBJ2-1; either TRBD1 or TRBD2 may supply D (5 bases each). The V gene's germline CDR1 is MDHEN and CDR2 SYDVKM. V lost 6 bases and J 4 bases, leaving 16 bases between the germline ends. The CDR3 is made up of 15 amino acids. DNA of the CDR3: TGTGCCAGCAGAAAAACCGGGACCATTTACAATGAGCAGTTCTTC. Translation: CASRKTGTIYNEQFF.

The chain employs TRBV7-9 and TRBJ1-2; perhaps TRBD1 as D (5 bases). V lost 4 bases and J lost 5, with 14 bases in between. Germline V gives CDR1 SEHNR, CDR2 FQNEAQ (reference sequence). This CDR3 is 14 amino acids long. This chain's CDR3 is CASSSLQGLYGYTF. Written as DNA, the CDR3 is TGTGCCAGCAGCTCTCTTCAGGGACTTTATGGCTACACCTTC.

The chain links TRBV25-1 to TRBJ2-7; D possibly corresponds to TRBD2 (7 bases). The CDR3 contains 13 residues. The V gene's germline CDR1 is MGHDK and CDR2 SYGVNS. V lost 3 bases to trimming and J lost 6 bases, with 12 bases between them. CDR3 in DNA: TGTGCCAGCAGTGACGGGGGGACATTCGAGCAGTACTTC. Translation: CASSDGGTFEQYF.

This chain uses TRBV10-3 with TRBJ1-3; D possibly corresponds to TRBD1 (6 bases). This CDR3 is 18 amino acids long. Germline V gives CDR1 ENHRY, CDR2 SYGVKD. V was cut by 6 bases and J by 1 base, with 22 bases left in between. In nucleotides, the CDR3 is TGTGCCATCAGCCAGAGACCGACAGGTGCCCTTTCTGGAAACACCATATATTTT. It encodes CAISQRPTGALSGNTIYF.

About this clonotype itself: A read error may be the cause here, since a much bigger clone is one base away. The CDR3 DNA follows: TGTGCCAGAAGCTTCGACAGGGATTTACCCCAAGAGGCCCAGTACTTC. Its translation: CARSFDRDLPQEAQYF. The J gene is TRBJ2-5, the V gene TRBV5-3; 7 bases agree with TRBD1. TRBV5-3 counts as an open reading frame of uncertain function. This CDR3 region has 16 residues.

A few counts support this clonotype. The V gene is TRBV7-9, the J gene TRBJ2-7; D is uncertain. This CDR3 has 12 residues. V was shortened by 4 bases and J by 3 bases, with 7 bases between the two germline ends. Germline V gene lookup returns CDR1 SEHNR and CDR2 FQNEAQ (reference sequence). The CDR3, as DNA: TGTGCCAGCAGCTCCGTGGACTACGAGCAGTACTTC. Its translation is CASSSVDYEQYF.

This rearrangement joins TRBV5-5 to TRBJ2-1; D is perhaps TRBD1 (5 bases). This CDR3 has 15 amino acids. Trimming took 0 bases from V and 2 from J, leaving 9 bases between them. Germline CDR1 is SGHKS and CDR2 is YYEKEE (reference sequence). The CDR3 region has the DNA TGTGCCAGCAGCTTGGCCGTAGGGGCCTACAATGAGCAGTTCTTC. It codes for CASSLAVGAYNEQFF.

This chain connects TRBV5-5 to TRBJ1-1; no clear D. CDR1 is SGHKS, CDR2 YYEKEE, per germline (reference sequence). The CDR3 length is 14 residues. V was shortened by 4 bases and J by 0 bases, with 10 bases between the two germline ends. The CDR3: CASSPAVMNTEAFF. In nucleotides, the CDR3 is TGTGCCAGCAGCCCGGCGGTCATGAACACTGAAGCTTTCTTT.

This clonotype was detected ten times or more. The chain has TRBV20-1 and TRBJ2-7, with unresolved D. The length of the CDR3 is 14 residues. V was shortened by 5 bases and J by 5 bases, with 19 bases between the two germline ends. The germline CDR1 and CDR2 sequences are DFQATT and SNEGSKA (reference sequence). The CDR3 sequence is CSAPFWDGKHEQYF. The CDR3 DNA sequence: TGCAGTGCTCCGTTCTGGGATGGGAAACACGAGCAGTACTTC.

This clonotype was counted many times. The genes are TRBV6-1 and TRBJ1-5; the D gene is possibly TRBD1 (6 bases). The V end was cut by 5 bases, the J end by 2 bases, with 10 bases between. The germline gives CDR1 MNHNS, CDR2 SASEGT. The CDR3 is 14 amino acids. CDR3 sequence reads: CASSKDRGNQPQHF. The CDR3 nucleotides read TGTGCCAGCAGTAAGGACAGAGGCAATCAGCCCCAGCATTTT.

The chain has TRBV20-1 and TRBJ2-3, with 9 bases fitting TRBD2. The germline gives CDR1 DFQATT, CDR2 SNEGSKA (reference sequence). The CDR3 consists of 16 residues. V lost 0 bases, J lost 6 bases, and 10 bases stayed unmatched. In DNA form, the CDR3 reads TGCAGTGCTAGAGACTTTAGCGGGAGTGGTTTGGATACGCAGTATTTT. It codes for CSARDFSGSGLDTQYF.

The chain has TRBV6-5 and TRBJ2-3; D remains ambiguous. V was pared by 8 bases and J by 10 bases, with 10 bases between. Germline loops: CDR1 MNHEY, CDR2 SVGAGI. The CDR3 length is 10 residues. CDR3 sequence reads: CASYDPSQYF. The CDR3 DNA sequence: TGTGCCAGCTATGATCCCTCGCAGTATTTT.

This clonotype was counted at least ten times. This chain uses TRBV20-1 with TRBJ2-1; 10 bases align to TRBD2. CDR3 size: 14 residues. Trimming at V came to 2 bases and at J to 6 bases, leaving 4 bases not matched to a gene. The germline V gene encodes CDR1 DFQATT and CDR2 SNEGSKA (reference sequence). The CDR3: CSARQLAGGNEQFF. CDR3 bases: TGCAGTGCTAGACAGTTAGCGGGAGGCAATGAGCAGTTCTTC.

This chain links TRBV6-5 with TRBJ2-1; unclear D gene. Trimming removed 8 bases at V and 8 bases at J, with 10 bases between. The germline gives CDR1 MNHEY, CDR2 SVGAGI. The CDR3 has 11 residues. CDR3 residues: CASAVGHEQFF. CDR3 sequence (DNA): TGTGCCAGCGCCGTCGGTCATGAGCAGTTCTTC.

This clonotype has a handful of counts. The chain links TRBV20-1 to TRBJ1-5; D unresolved. There are 14 residues in the CDR3. V shed 1 base and J shed 2 bases, with 9 bases lying between them. Germline V CDR1 and CDR2: DFQATT, SNEGSKA (reference sequence). CDR3 in DNA: TGCAGTGCTAGAGGGGCGGTTGGCAATCAGCCCCAGCATTTT. Translation gives CSARGAVGNQPQHF.

This clonotype was picked up many times. The rearrangement joins TRBV6-5 to TRBJ1-1, with D unresolved. Between the trimmed V and J ends, which lost 10 bases and 10 bases, there was a span of 16 bases. The CDR3 contains 11 residues. Germline CDR1 and CDR2: MNHEY and SVGAGI. The CDR3 DNA reads as TGTGCCACTGCGACGTACAGTCGAGCTTTCTTT. It encodes CATATYSRAFF.

The gene calls are TRBV2 and TRBJ2-3; 11 bases map to TRBD2. The CDR3 is 16 amino acids. V trimming: 6 bases; J trimming: 2 bases; junction bases outside the gene matches: 7. Germline assignment: CDR1 SNHLY and CDR2 FYNNEI. Here the CDR3 DNA reads TGTGCCAGCAGATCGGGACTAGCGGAGCACACAGATACGCAGTATTTT. Encoded protein: CASRSGLAEHTDTQYF.